What follows are 7 T cell receptor beta chains derived from one specimen sequenced in a study of graft-versus-host responses after intestinal transplantation. These receptors' targets are unknown. Assay: immunoSEQ multiplex PCR; the TCRdb copy retains only in-frame clones and omits some. The sample holds some 130,000 clones, about 93% seen once. The sequences come from unstimulated CD4+ T cells sorted from spleen or lymph node cells, collected before intestinal transplant. The receptors shown here come from a human donor who received an intestinal transplant.

This chain links TRBV27 with TRBJ2-6; 8 positions agree with TRBD2. CDR1 and CDR2 from the germline V gene are MNHEY and SMNVEV (reference sequence). The CDR3 has 16 residues. V lost 2 bases and J lost 2; bases outside the gene matches: 2. The CDR3 nucleotides are TGTGCCAGCAGTTTACGGGGGGGCCCTGGGGCCAACGTCCTGACTTTC. Its protein product is CASSLRGGPGANVLTF.

The V gene is TRBV28, the J gene TRBJ1-2; D remains unclear. There are 12 residues in the CDR3. Germline V CDR1 and CDR2: MDHEN, SYDVKM. The ends were cut back, 5 bases at V and 6 bases at J, with 10 bases in the middle. DNA for the CDR3: TGTGCCAGCAGTCCAATAAGTCATGGCTACACCTTC. It translates to CASSPISHGYTF.

CDR3: CASSLDAGTYEQYF. CDR3 DNA sequence: TGTGCCAGCAGCTTAGACGCAGGAACCTACGAGCAGTACTTC. The genes are TRBV7-2 and TRBJ2-7; D is unresolved. Looked up from germline, CDR1 is SGHTA and CDR2 is FQGNSA. V gave up 1 base and J gave up 2 bases, with 9 bases separating them. The CDR3 runs to 14 residues.

The chain carries TRBV4-2 and TRBJ2-7, with 7 positions matching TRBD2. CDR1 and CDR2 from the germline V gene are LGHNA and YNFKEQ. Trimming removed 1 base from V and 7 bases from J; junction bases left unmatched: 16. This CDR3 region has 17 residues. Here the CDR3 DNA reads TGTGCCAGCAGCCAAGGGGACTACTTGGGGCGCCGGGGTGAGCAGTACTTC. This codes for CASSQGDYLGRRGEQYF.

The chain uses TRBV7-2 and TRBJ2-5; D is ambiguous. V lost 0 bases to trimming and J lost 4 bases, with 3 bases between them. In germline, CDR1 is SGHTA, CDR2 FQGNSA. This CDR3 comprises 12 residues. CDR3 DNA sequence: TGTGCCAGCAGCTTAGCGCTAGAGACCCAGTACTTC. Its translation is CASSLALETQYF.

This rearrangement joins TRBV6-6 to TRBJ1-5, with D possibly matching TRBD1 (5 bases). Trimming cost V 2 bases and J 1 base, with 6 bases left between them. There are 14 residues in the CDR3. CDR1 and CDR2 from the germline V gene are MNHNY and SVGAGI (reference sequence). Here the CDR3 reads CASSYRGSNQPQHF. In nucleotides, the CDR3 is TGTGCCAGCAGTTACAGGGGAAGCAATCAGCCCCAGCATTTT.

The CDR3 spells CASSWDLPRADTQYF. The CDR3 DNA reads TGTGCCAGCAGCTGGGACCTCCCGAGAGCAGATACGCAGTATTTT. The chain combines TRBV7-3 with TRBJ2-3; either TRBD1 or TRBD2 may supply D (5 bases each). Germline assignment: CDR1 SGHTA and CDR2 FQGTGA. This CDR3 is 15 amino acids long. V was trimmed by 4 bases and J by 4 bases, leaving 15 bases between them.